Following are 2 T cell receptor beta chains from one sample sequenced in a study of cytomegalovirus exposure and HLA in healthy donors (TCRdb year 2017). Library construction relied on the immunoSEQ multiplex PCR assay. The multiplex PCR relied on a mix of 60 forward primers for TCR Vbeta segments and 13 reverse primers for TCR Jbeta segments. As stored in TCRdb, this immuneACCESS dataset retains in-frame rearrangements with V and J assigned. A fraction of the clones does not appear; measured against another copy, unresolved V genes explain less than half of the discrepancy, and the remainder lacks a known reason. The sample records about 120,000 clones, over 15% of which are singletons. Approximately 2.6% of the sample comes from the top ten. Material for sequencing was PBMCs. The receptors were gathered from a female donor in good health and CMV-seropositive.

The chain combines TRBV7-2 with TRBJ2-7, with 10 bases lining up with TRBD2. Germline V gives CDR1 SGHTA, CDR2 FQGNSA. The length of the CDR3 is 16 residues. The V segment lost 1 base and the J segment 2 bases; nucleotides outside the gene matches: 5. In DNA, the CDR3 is TGTGCCAGCAGCTTAGAACCCAGCGGGGGGGCCTACGAGCAGTACTTC. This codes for CASSLEPSGGAYEQYF.

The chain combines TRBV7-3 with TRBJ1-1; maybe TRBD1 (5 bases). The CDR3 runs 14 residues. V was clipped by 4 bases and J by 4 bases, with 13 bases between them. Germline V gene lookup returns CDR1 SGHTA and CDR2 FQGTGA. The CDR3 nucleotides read TGTGCCAGCAGCTCCGCAGGGTCCGGCACTGAAGCTTTCTTT. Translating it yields CASSSAGSGTEAFF.